The 31 T cell receptor beta chains below were found in one sample sequenced in a study of OX40 agonist ivuxolimab in advanced cancers. Some clones are missing from TCRdb's copy, which holds only in-frame ones; the method was immunoSEQ multiplex PCR. The sample comprises roughly 71,000 clones, around 88% of which are singletons, and less than 0.65% rests with the top ten. The material was CD4+ or CD8+ T cells sorted from blood, obtained in a trial of the OX40 agonist ivuxolimab. The receptors were gathered from an adult with an advanced solid tumor such as melanoma, head and neck, liver or kidney cancer.

The V call is TRBV2, the J call TRBJ1-1; no reliable D call. V was shortened by 1 base and J by 5 bases, with 8 bases between the two germline ends. This CDR3 is built from 13 residues. CDR1 SNHLY and CDR2 FYNNEI come from the germline V gene. CDR3 bases: TGTGCCAGCAGTGAAGGGGCGGGGACTGAAGCTTTCTTT. It specifies CASSEGAGTEAFF.

This clone was detected a few times. The chain uses TRBV25-1 and TRBJ2-5, with D perhaps being TRBD1 or TRBD2 (5 bases each). CDR1 is MGHDK, CDR2 SYGVNS, per germline. V lost 10 bases, J lost 1 base, and 13 bases lay in between. CDR3 length: 13 residues. The CDR3 DNA follows: TGTGCCACCCAACGAGGGGCCCAAGAGACCCAGTACTTC. This encodes CATQRGAQETQYF. The full variable domain, rest sourced from reference TRBV25-1 and TRBJ2-5, is EADIYQTPRYLVIGTGKKITLECSQTMGHDKMYWYQQDPGMELHLIHYSYGVNSTEKGDLSSESTVSRIRTEHFPLTLESARPSHTSQYLCATQRGAQETQYFGPGTRLLVL.

The gene calls are TRBV2 and TRBJ2-3; no reliable D call. This CDR3 has 11 amino acids. Trimming cost V 6 bases and J 3 bases, with 4 bases left between them. Germline V gives CDR1 SNHLY, CDR2 FYNNEI. The CDR3 region has the DNA TGTGCCAGCAGGGGGACAGATACGCAGTATTTT. It specifies CASRGTDTQYF.

This rearrangement joins TRBV23-1 to TRBJ1-5, with D uncertain. TRBV23-1 is an ORF, with its function uncertain. The V end lost 2 bases, the J end lost 0 bases, and 14 bases lay between the germline ends. The CDR3 has 17 residues. CDR3 residues: CASSQMAGRNSNQPQHF. The CDR3, as DNA: TGCGCCAGCAGTCAAATGGCCGGACGAAATAGCAATCAGCCCCAGCATTTT.

The chain carries TRBV5-1 and TRBJ1-5; 9 nucleotides line up with TRBD1. Germline-derived CDR1 and CDR2 are SGHRS and YFSETQ. This CDR3 is 15 amino acids long. The J segment lost 7 bases and the V segment lost 4 bases, leaving 9 bases of the junction unmatched. The CDR3 here is CASSKTGGEGQPQHF. In DNA form, the CDR3 reads TGCGCCAGCAGCAAAACAGGGGGCGAGGGCCAGCCCCAGCATTTT.

This clone occurred a few times. The rearrangement links TRBV5-1 to TRBJ2-1, with 8 bases matching TRBD2. This CDR3 has 15 amino acids. After removal of 0 bases from V and 4 bases from J, the junction contained 3 bases not matched to a gene. Germline CDR1 is SGHRS and CDR2 is YFSETQ. Written as DNA, the CDR3 is TGCGCCAGCAGCTTGGGCGGGGGGCCTTACAATGAGCAGTTCTTC. Its translation is CASSLGGGPYNEQFF.

The chain combines TRBV5-6 with TRBJ2-3, with no clear D. V gave up 0 bases and J gave up 8 bases, with 4 bases separating them. This CDR3 has 11 residues. Germline lookup yields CDR1 SGHDT and CDR2 YYEEEE. The CDR3 protein is CASSLDGTQYF. CDR3 sequence (DNA): TGTGCCAGCAGCTTGGACGGTACGCAGTATTTT.

The chain has TRBV5-6 and TRBJ1-2; weak D call: TRBD1 (5 bases). V lost 1 base and J lost 8, with 15 bases in between. This CDR3 is 14 amino acids long. Germline loops: CDR1 SGHDT, CDR2 YYEEEE. This CDR3 is CASSLYLGASGYTF. DNA for the CDR3: TGTGCCAGCAGCTTGTATCTAGGGGCCAGCGGCTACACCTTC. Full variable domain (rest looked up from reference TRBV5-6 and TRBJ1-2): DAGVTQSPTHLIKTRGQQVTLRCSPKSGHDTVSWYQQALGQGPQFIFQYYEEEERQRGNFPDRFSGHQFPNYSSELNVNALLLGDSALYLCASSLYLGASGYTFGSGTRLTVV.

The CDR3 here is CASSSGLDETQYF. CDR3 DNA: TGTGCCAGCAGCTCGGGACTAGATGAGACCCAGTACTTC. The rearrangement joins TRBV7-3 to TRBJ2-5; 8 nucleotides agree with TRBD2. The CDR3 has 13 amino acids. Germline CDR1 is SGHTA and CDR2 is FQGTGA. Trimming took 4 bases from V and 5 from J; bases not matched to a gene: 3. The variable domain in full, completed from reference TRBV7-3 and TRBJ2-5, reads GAGVSQTPSNKVTEKGKYVELRCDPISGHTALYWYRQSLGQGPEFLIYFQGTGAADDSGLPNDRFFAVRPEGSVSTLKIQRTERGDSAVYLCASSSGLDETQYFGPGTRLLVL.

The genes are TRBV5-1 and TRBJ1-3, with D possibly being TRBD1 (5 bases). Trimming pared 0 bases from V and 2 bases from J, leaving 9 bases between. The CDR3 totals 15 residues. Germline V gives CDR1 SGHRS, CDR2 YFSETQ. CDR3 nucleotides: TGCGCCAGCAGCTTGGTTCAGGGAGCTGGAAACACCATATATTTT. Amino acid sequence: CASSLVQGAGNTIYF.

V and J are TRBV5-6 and TRBJ2-3, with TRBD2 matching over 7 bases. V lost 2 bases to trimming and J lost 4 bases; unmatched junction nucleotides: 10. CDR3 size: 16 residues. Per germline, CDR1 SGHDT and CDR2 YYEEEE. This CDR3 reads CASSFRVGGSPDTQYF. CDR3 in DNA: TGTGCCAGCAGCTTTAGGGTGGGGGGGAGTCCAGATACGCAGTATTTT. The variable domain in full, with the rest retrieved from reference TRBV5-6 and TRBJ2-3, is DAGVTQSPTHLIKTRGQQVTLRCSPKSGHDTVSWYQQALGQGPQFIFQYYEEEERQRGNFPDRFSGHQFPNYSSELNVNALLLGDSALYLCASSFRVGGSPDTQYFGPGTRLTVL.

The CDR3 loop is CASSLVEWGLEQYF. The DNA of the CDR3 is TGTGCCAGCAGCTTGGTAGAGTGGGGGCTCGAGCAGTACTTC. The V call is TRBV5-5, the J call TRBJ2-7; D is perhaps TRBD1 (6 bases). Germline CDR1 reads SGHKS; CDR2 reads YYEKEE (reference sequence). Trimming shortened V by 0 bases and J by 6 bases, and 13 bases separated the two germline ends. The CDR3 runs to 14 residues.

The V and J genes are TRBV4-1 and TRBJ2-2, with D possibly TRBD1 on 6 matching bases. Trimming removed 6 bases from V and 0 bases from J, with 11 bases in between. The CDR3 runs 15 residues. Germline CDR1 reads MGHRA; CDR2 reads YSYEKL. The CDR3, as DNA: TGCGCCAGCAGAAAGGGGACATCGAACACCGGGGAGCTGTTTTTT. Residues: CASRKGTSNTGELFF.

The chain employs TRBV18 and TRBJ1-1, with 7 bases that match TRBD1. J gave up 5 bases and V 3 bases, and 3 bases lay outside the gene matches. The CDR3 is made up of 13 amino acids. Looked up from germline, CDR1 is KGHSH and CDR2 is LQKENI. CDR3 amino acids: CASSPQGGTEAFF. CDR3 bases: TGTGCCAGCTCACCCCAGGGGGGGACTGAAGCTTTCTTT. The entire variable domain, with the rest obtained from reference TRBV18 and TRBJ1-1, is as follows: NAGVMQNPRHLVRRRGQEARLRCSPMKGHSHVYWYRQLPEEGLKFMVYLQKENIIDESGMPKERFSAEFPKEGPSILRIQQVVRGDSAAYFCASSPQGGTEAFFGQGTRLTVV.

By proportion, this clone is medium-sized. The genes are TRBV6-1 and TRBJ2-7, with D possibly being TRBD1 or TRBD2 (5 bases each). V lost 0 bases, J lost 12 bases, and 9 bases lay in between. The CDR3 runs 11 residues. Germline V lookup: CDR1 MNHNS, CDR2 SASEGT. This CDR3 reads CASSEAGRRYF. In DNA, the CDR3 is TGTGCCAGCAGTGAAGCGGGACGGAGGTACTTC.

The chain has TRBV15 and TRBJ1-5, with 10 bases that match TRBD1. J gave up 0 bases and V 1 base, and 12 bases lay outside the gene matches. Germline V lookup: CDR1 LNHNV, CDR2 YYDKDF (reference sequence). The CDR3 consists of 20 residues. The CDR3 loop reads CATSRASFGQGDYSNQPQHF. The CDR3 bases are TGTGCCACCAGCAGAGCCTCTTTCGGACAGGGGGATTATAGCAATCAGCCCCAGCATTTT.

The chain recombines TRBV7-2 with TRBJ1-2; no clear D. The length of the CDR3 is 14 residues. In germline, CDR1 is SGHTA, CDR2 FQGNSA. Trimming shortened V by 2 bases and J by 2 bases, and 9 bases separated the two germline ends. CDR3 region: CASSLQAGNYGYTF. CDR3 sequence (DNA): TGTGCCAGCAGCTTACAGGCTGGGAACTATGGCTACACCTTC.

V usage is TRBV2 and J usage is TRBJ1-6, with 10 bases that match TRBD1. V lost 8 bases to trimming and J lost 9 bases; unmatched junction nucleotides: 4. The germline gives CDR1 SNHLY, CDR2 FYNNEI. CDR3 size: 13 residues. CDR3 bases: TGTGCCAGCGGCGACAGGGGGCTTTCACCCCTCCACTTT. This codes for CASGDRGLSPLHF.

V usage is TRBV6-5 and J usage is TRBJ1-4; D is perhaps TRBD1 (5 bases). V lost 2 bases and J 4 bases, leaving 11 bases between the germline ends. CDR1 MNHEY and CDR2 SVGAGI come from the germline V gene. The CDR3 has 15 amino acids. The CDR3 DNA follows: TGTGCCAGCAGTTACATCGACAGTCTTAATGAAAAACTGTTTTTT. Encoded protein: CASSYIDSLNEKLFF.

The CDR3: CASSLVPGGNQPQHF. Here the CDR3 DNA reads TGCGCCAGCAGCTTGGTTCCGGGTGGCAATCAGCCCCAGCATTTT. This chain joins TRBV5-1 and TRBJ1-5; no definite D call. Trimming removed 0 bases from V and 2 bases from J, with 9 bases in between. CDR3 length: 15 amino acids. Germline CDR1 and CDR2: SGHRS and YFSETQ. Complete variable domain (other parts from reference TRBV5-1 and TRBJ1-5): KAGVTQTPRYLIKTRGQQVTLSCSPISGHRSVSWYQQTPGQGLQFLFEYFSETQRNKGNFPGRFSGRQFSNSRSEMNVSTLELGDSALYLCASSLVPGGNQPQHFGDGTRLSIL.

V usage is TRBV1 and J usage is TRBJ2-5; the table gives TRBD2 as D, unverified against the DNA. TRBV1 is reported as a pseudogene. The CDR3 has 17 amino acids. The CDR3 DNA sequence: TGCACCAGCAGCCTCGGTCGGCGGGGGCGCCTCCAAGAGACCCAGTACTTC. This codes for CTSSLGRRGRLQETQYF.

V and J are TRBV5-4 and TRBJ1-2; the match to TRBD1 covers 8 bases. The CDR3 loop spans 13 amino acids. Germline V gene data show CDR1 as SGHNT and CDR2 as YYREEE (reference sequence). With V trimmed by 4 bases and J by 8 bases, 7 bases remained unmatched. The CDR3 loop reads CASSPDRDGGYTF. CDR3 sequence (DNA): TGTGCCAGCAGCCCGGACAGGGATGGCGGCTACACCTTC.

The count of this clone is one. The sample has other DNA sequences that encode this CDR3 too. The chain joins TRBV9 to TRBJ1-3; D not certain. The CDR3 sequence is 15 residues long. Per germline, CDR1 SGDLS and CDR2 YYNGEE. The V end lost 2 bases, the J end lost 0 bases, and 9 bases lay between the germline ends. The CDR3 bases are TGTGCCAGCAGCGTCGACTCCTACTCTGGAAACACCATATATTTT. Its protein product is CASSVDSYSGNTIYF.

This clone was counted once. This chain uses TRBV6-1 with TRBJ1-2, with unresolved D. Germline V lookup: CDR1 MNHNS, CDR2 SASEGT. The CDR3 has 14 residues. The V and J ends lost 6 bases and 4 bases respectively, with 15 bases between them. As DNA, the CDR3 is TGTGCCAGCAGGGATAGGGCTCTTGGCTATGGCTACACCTTC. Protein product: CASRDRALGYGYTF.

V usage is TRBV7-2 and J usage is TRBJ2-2, with TRBD2 matching over 9 bases. The CDR3 length is 16 residues. Germline CDR1 is SGHTA and CDR2 is FQGNSA. J lost 6 bases, V lost 1 base, and 6 bases had no gene match. This chain's CDR3 is CASSLGLAGSSGELFF. CDR3 nucleotides: TGTGCCAGCAGCTTAGGGCTAGCGGGGTCTTCCGGGGAGCTGTTTTTT.

The V gene is TRBV12-5, the J gene TRBJ2-5; D is perhaps TRBD1 or TRBD2 (6 bases each). Germline V gene sequence: CDR1 LGHNT, CDR2 FRNRAP. Trimming pared 7 bases from V and 4 bases from J, leaving 13 bases between. The CDR3 is made up of 13 amino acids. This chain's CDR3 is CASARGGTETQYF. The CDR3 nucleotides read TGTGCTAGTGCCAGGGGAGGTACAGAGACCCAGTACTTC.

Here the CDR3 reads CASRPQTVRGEKLFF. The CDR3 bases are TGTGCCAGTAGGCCCCAGACAGTCCGAGGGGAAAAACTGTTTTTT. The J gene is TRBJ1-4, the V gene TRBV19; TRBD1 is a possible D gene (5 bases). The V gene lost 6 bases and the J gene lost 8 bases, with 19 bases spanning the gap. The CDR3 has 15 amino acids. Germline lookup yields CDR1 LNHDA and CDR2 SQIVND (reference sequence).

This clone appeared once. The chain is built from TRBV6-4 and TRBJ2-3, with 7 bases that match TRBD2. Looked up from germline, CDR1 is MRHNA and CDR2 is SNTAGT. The CDR3 runs to 16 residues. V dropped 0 bases and J dropped 0; count of bases not matched to a gene: 3. CDR3 nucleotides: TGTGCCAGCAGTGACTCAGGAGCGGGGAGCACAGATACGCAGTATTTT. Translating it yields CASSDSGAGSTDTQYF.

The chain uses TRBV7-8 and TRBJ2-5; TRBD2 matches at 7 bases. In germline, CDR1 is SGHVS, CDR2 FQNEAQ. V lost 3 bases to trimming and J lost 3 bases; unmatched junction nucleotides: 1. The CDR3 contains 13 residues. For the CDR3, the DNA is TGTGCCAGCAGCTTCGGGACTAAAGAGACCCAGTACTTC. Translation gives CASSFGTKETQYF.

CDR3 sequence (DNA): TGCGCCAGCAGCCCCCGACTAGCGGGGGGTTCAGATACGCAGTATTTT. It yields the protein CASSPRLAGGSDTQYF. The rearrangement links TRBV5-1 to TRBJ2-3, with 13 bases aligning to TRBD2. The CDR3 is made up of 16 amino acids. Looked up from germline, CDR1 is SGHRS and CDR2 is YFSETQ. Trimming removed 4 bases from V and 4 bases from J; junction bases left unmatched: 6.

The CDR3 region is CASSSGQGDQPQHF. DNA of the CDR3: TGCGCCAGCAGCTCCGGACAGGGTGATCAGCCCCAGCATTTT. The chain combines TRBV5-1 with TRBJ1-5; 8 nucleotides line up with TRBD1. V trimming: 3 bases; J trimming: 5 bases; junction bases outside the gene matches: 4. Germline V gene lookup returns CDR1 SGHRS and CDR2 YFSETQ. This CDR3 is 14 amino acids long.